This passage covers 27 T cell receptor beta chains from one sample sequenced in a study of cytomegalovirus exposure and HLA in healthy donors. The protocol was immunoSEQ multiplex PCR, while the TCRdb copy is restricted to in-frame clones and leaves out a portion. The data contain roughly 120,000 clones, roughly nine tenths of them singletons. The sample consisted of PBMCs. The receptors stem from a man aged 18 to 29 in good health and CMV-seropositive.

The rearrangement uses TRBV12-5 and TRBJ1-3; D is possibly TRBD1 (5 bases). Per germline, CDR1 LGHNT and CDR2 FRNRAP. Trimming removed 5 bases from V and 10 bases from J, with 15 bases in between. This CDR3 is built from 13 residues. The CDR3 region is CASGLRERGTIYF. For the CDR3, the DNA is TGTGCTAGTGGTCTAAGAGAACGGGGGACCATATATTTT.

V and J are TRBV7-2 and TRBJ1-5; D is perhaps TRBD1 (6 bases). The CDR3 loop spans 15 amino acids. The V end lost 5 bases, the J end lost 1 base, and 12 bases lay between the germline ends. Germline-derived CDR1 and CDR2 are SGHTA and FQGNSA. CDR3 protein: CASSAQGSSNQPQHF. The CDR3 nucleotides read TGTGCCAGCAGCGCACAGGGTTCAAGCAATCAGCCCCAGCATTTT.

The chain combines TRBV5-4 with TRBJ2-7, with 9 nucleotides matching TRBD1. Losses at the gene ends were 4 bases for V and 3 bases for J; bases not matched to a gene: 5. Germline CDR1 and CDR2: SGHNT and YYREEE (reference sequence). This CDR3 is 14 amino acids long. The CDR3 region has the DNA TGTGCCAGCAGCCCGGCGGGACAGGGCTACGAGCAGTACTTC. This sequence encodes CASSPAGQGYEQYF.

J is TRBJ2-1 and V is TRBV28, with 10 bases that match TRBD1. The germline V gene encodes CDR1 MDHEN and CDR2 SYDVKM. The CDR3 consists of 14 residues. V shed 2 bases, J shed 11 bases, and the junction held 6 bases outside the gene matches. The DNA of the CDR3 is TGTGCCAGCAGTTTAGACAGGGGGCGCGTTCAGCAGTTCTTC. This translates into CASSLDRGRVQQFF.

The J gene is TRBJ2-5, the V gene TRBV28; 7 nucleotides match TRBD2. The length of the CDR3 is 19 residues. V lost 6 bases, J lost 5 bases, and 24 bases stayed unmatched. Germline values: CDR1 MDHEN, CDR2 SYDVKM. The CDR3 sequence: CASRPTSGGRLIMSETQYF. The CDR3 nucleotides are TGTGCCAGCAGGCCAACTTCGGGGGGTAGACTTATTATGAGTGAGACCCAGTACTTC.

CDR3 coding DNA: TGTGCCAGCAGCCAAGATCGGGATTTACGGGCCGAAGCTTTCTTT. Residues: CASSQDRDLRAEAFF. This chain joins TRBV4-2 and TRBJ1-1; no clear D gene. The CDR3 covers 15 residues. Trimming left V 0 bases short and J 8 bases short, with 16 bases between. The germline V gene encodes CDR1 LGHNA and CDR2 YNFKEQ.

The J gene is TRBJ2-6, the V gene TRBV5-1; D is unresolved. Germline values: CDR1 SGHRS, CDR2 YFSETQ. CDR3 length: 15 amino acids. V lost 4 bases and J lost 1, with 9 bases in between. Here the CDR3 reads CASSATVSGANVLTF. As DNA, the CDR3 is TGCGCCAGCAGCGCCACGGTTTCTGGGGCCAACGTCCTGACTTTC.

The CDR3: CASNPQAGGRSEAFF. In DNA form, the CDR3 reads TGTGCCAGTAATCCCCAGGCAGGGGGACGGAGTGAAGCTTTCTTT. The chain employs TRBV19 and TRBJ1-1, with 7 bases aligning to TRBD1. V gave up 7 bases and J gave up 7 bases; unmatched junction bases: 15. This CDR3 comprises 15 residues. Germline CDR1 is LNHDA and CDR2 is SQIVND (reference sequence).

This chain joins TRBV6-6 and TRBJ2-5; 7 bases line up with TRBD2. The trim removed 5 bases at V and 5 bases at J, leaving 5 bases unmatched. In germline, CDR1 is MNHNY, CDR2 SVGAGI (reference sequence). The CDR3 has 13 residues. DNA of the CDR3: TGTGCCAGCAGTCTCCAGGGAGGGGAGACCCAGTACTTC. Translated: CASSLQGGETQYF.

The chain has TRBV7-9 and TRBJ2-1, with a possible D match to TRBD2 (5 bases). The CDR3 consists of 13 residues. The germline CDR1 and CDR2 sequences are SEHNR and FQNEAQ (reference sequence). Trimming stripped 5 bases from V and 8 bases from J, with 13 bases between. This CDR3 reads CASSRLLEDEQFF. CDR3 nucleotides: TGTGCCAGCAGCCGCTTGCTGGAGGATGAGCAGTTCTTC.

This chain links TRBV19 with TRBJ1-5, with D maybe TRBD1 (5 bases). Germline CDR1 LNHDA, CDR2 SQIVND (reference sequence). V was trimmed by 3 bases and J by 6 bases, leaving 9 bases between them. This CDR3 comprises 13 residues. The CDR3 sequence is CASSIGGGQPQHF. The CDR3 coding sequence is TGTGCCAGTAGTATCGGGGGAGGTCAGCCCCAGCATTTT.

The chain couples TRBV7-2 to TRBJ2-3; 9 bases are a match to TRBD2. The CDR3 has 17 amino acids. Trimming removed 1 base from V and 4 bases from J; junction bases left unmatched: 9. Per the germline V gene, CDR1 is SGHTA and CDR2 is FQGNSA. CDR3 DNA: TGTGCCAGCAGCTTAGGTGTGATAGCGGGGGCGGCAGATACGCAGTATTTT. Translating gives CASSLGVIAGAADTQYF.

This clone appeared once. J is TRBJ1-2 and V is TRBV7-2; no definite D call. Trimming shortened V by 7 bases and J by 3 bases, and 18 bases separated the two germline ends. Per the germline V gene, CDR1 is SGHTA and CDR2 is FQGNSA. The CDR3 runs to 15 residues. CDR3 sequence: CASNQETSSHYGYTF. The CDR3 coding sequence is TGTGCCAGCAACCAGGAAACCAGTTCCCACTATGGCTACACCTTC.

The gene calls are TRBV6-4 and TRBJ1-1, with D tentatively TRBD1 (6 bases). The CDR3 is made up of 14 amino acids. CDR1 MRHNA and CDR2 SNTAGT come from the germline V gene. The germline V and J ends were trimmed by 6 bases and 7 bases, with 18 bases remaining between them. The CDR3 DNA sequence: TGTGCCAGCAGCGCGGGAGGGGGGCCGGGTGAAGCTTTCTTT. Translating it yields CASSAGGGPGEAFF.

This chain connects TRBV10-2 to TRBJ1-6; TRBD1 is a possible D gene (6 bases). CDR3 length: 18 residues. V was shortened by 6 bases and J by 5 bases, with 23 bases between the two germline ends. Germline CDR1 reads WSHSY; CDR2 reads SAAADI. CDR3 in amino acids: CASRDVIRTATHNSPLHF. CDR3 DNA sequence: TGCGCCAGCAGAGACGTAATCAGGACAGCGACCCATAATTCACCCCTCCACTTT.

This chain links TRBV6-1 with TRBJ1-2, with 10 bases lining up with TRBD1. Germline values: CDR1 MNHNS, CDR2 SASEGT. CDR3 length equals 15 residues. The trim removed 8 bases at V and 5 bases at J, leaving 11 bases unmatched. The CDR3 sequence: CASHNRDRGWYGYTF. In DNA form, the CDR3 reads TGTGCCAGCCATAACCGGGACAGGGGATGGTATGGCTACACCTTC.

The J gene is TRBJ2-3, the V gene TRBV18, with D tentatively TRBD2 (5 bases). This CDR3 has 14 amino acids. Germline V lookup: CDR1 KGHSH, CDR2 LQKENI. V lost 3 bases and J 6 bases, leaving 13 bases between the germline ends. CDR3 residues: CASSPSGRADTQYF. The CDR3 nucleotides read TGTGCCAGCTCACCTTCTGGGCGGGCGGATACGCAGTATTTT.

This chain joins TRBV28 and TRBJ2-5; 7 nucleotides match TRBD1. V gave up 8 bases and J gave up 3 bases; unmatched junction bases: 6. This CDR3 contains 13 residues. Looked up from germline, CDR1 is MDHEN and CDR2 is SYDVKM. The CDR3 region has the DNA TGTGCCAGCCTTAGACAGGGCGAAGAGACCCAGTACTTC. This translates into CASLRQGEETQYF.

The CDR3, as DNA: TGTGCCACCAGCAGGAGACTAGCGGGGGGGCGGATAGGAGCGGGTGAGCAGTTCTTC. Translating it yields CATSRRLAGGRIGAGEQFF. The chain joins TRBV15 to TRBJ2-1; 14 bases are a match to TRBD2. The length of the CDR3 is 19 residues. The junction had 16 bases not matched to a gene; V was cut back by 3 bases and J by 9 bases. The germline CDR1 and CDR2 sequences are LNHNV and YYDKDF (reference sequence).

This clone has a single count. The rearrangement uses TRBV6-1 and TRBJ2-2, with D possibly TRBD1 on 5 matching bases. CDR3 length equals 13 residues. Trimming took off 6 bases at V and 6 bases at J, with 11 bases between the two ends. In germline, CDR1 is MNHNS, CDR2 SASEGT. The CDR3 sequence: CASRVGVAGELFF. For the CDR3, the DNA is TGTGCCAGCAGAGTAGGGGTGGCCGGGGAGCTGTTTTTT.

The chain recombines TRBV7-2 with TRBJ1-2; possible D gene TRBD1, 6 bases. Germline CDR1 and CDR2: SGHTA and FQGNSA. V was cut by 5 bases and J by 5 bases, with 18 bases left in between. The CDR3 has 15 residues. Here the CDR3 DNA reads TGTGCCAGCAGCCCGTCATTGGGGGGGCCGTATGGCTACACCTTC. Translating gives CASSPSLGGPYGYTF. The whole variable domain, filled in from reference TRBV7-2 and TRBJ1-2, reads GAGVSQSPSNKVTEKGKDVELRCDPISGHTALYWYRQSLGQGLEFLIYFQGNSAPDKSGLPSDRFSAERTGGSVSTLTIQRTQQEDSAVYLCASSPSLGGPYGYTFGSGTRLTVV.

V usage is TRBV7-9 and J usage is TRBJ1-1; 8 nucleotides align to TRBD1. In germline, CDR1 is SEHNR, CDR2 FQNEAQ (reference sequence). J gave up 3 bases and V 5 bases, and 17 bases lay outside the gene matches. This CDR3 is built from 18 residues. The CDR3 bases are TGTGCCAGCAGCCCGCCGGGACAGGCATTCTTGTCGGACACTGAAGCTTTCTTT. Residues: CASSPPGQAFLSDTEAFF. The full variable domain, completed using reference TRBV7-9 and TRBJ1-1, is DTGVSQNPRHKITKRGQNVTFRCDPISEHNRLYWYRQTLGQGPEFLTYFQNEAQLEKSRLLSDRFSAERPKGSFSTLEIQRTEQGDSAMYLCASSPPGQAFLSDTEAFFGQGTRLTVV.

The rearrangement links TRBV5-8 to TRBJ1-2; possible D gene TRBD1, 6 bases. This CDR3 is built from 15 residues. Per the germline V gene, CDR1 is SGHTS and CDR2 is YDEGEE. The V gene lost 1 base and the J gene lost 4 bases, with 14 bases spanning the gap. The CDR3 DNA reads as TGTGCCAGCAGCTTGCTCCCGACAGGCGGCTATGGCTACACCTTC. Amino acid sequence: CASSLLPTGGYGYTF.

This chain links TRBV7-9 with TRBJ2-5; D is perhaps TRBD2 (6 bases). Germline values: CDR1 SEHNR, CDR2 FQNEAQ (reference sequence). Trimming removed 5 bases from V and 5 bases from J, with 18 bases in between. CDR3 size: 15 residues. Here the CDR3 DNA reads TGTGCCAGCAGCCCTTTTCCGGGAGCCCCGGAGACCCAGTACTTC. Translation gives CASSPFPGAPETQYF.

J is TRBJ2-5 and V is TRBV2, with D maybe TRBD1 (5 bases). The V gene lost 5 bases and the J gene lost 4 bases, with 17 bases spanning the gap. From germline, CDR1 is SNHLY and CDR2 FYNNEI. The CDR3 is 15 residues long. DNA for the CDR3: TGTGCCAGCAGTCCAAACGGACACGGTGGAGAGACCCAGTACTTC. Its translation is CASSPNGHGGETQYF.

This chain joins TRBV2 and TRBJ1-4; D is ambiguous. Trimming shortened V by 7 bases and J by 8 bases, and 20 bases separated the two germline ends. From germline, CDR1 is SNHLY and CDR2 FYNNEI. The CDR3 has 15 amino acids. CDR3 sequence: CASTRTGGSPEKLFF. The CDR3 DNA reads as TGTGCCAGCACCCGTACGGGAGGAAGTCCGGAAAAACTGTTTTTT. Using reference TRBV2 and TRBJ1-4 for the parts outside the CDR3, the full variable domain is EPEVTQTPSHQVTQMGQEVILRCVPISNHLYFYWYRQILGQKVEFLVSFYNNEISEKSEIFDDQFSVERPDGSNFTLKIRSTKLEDSAMYFCASTRTGGSPEKLFFGSGTQLSVL.

The genes are TRBV10-2 and TRBJ2-3, with TRBD2 matching 13 bases. Germline V gene sequence: CDR1 WSHSY, CDR2 SAAADI. Trimming cost V 5 bases and J 8 bases; bases outside gene matches: 10. This CDR3 is 16 amino acids long. The CDR3 loop is CASSRTSGGSRVTQYF. Here the CDR3 DNA reads TGCGCCAGCAGTCGGACTAGCGGGGGAAGTCGAGTTACGCAGTATTTT.